A single sample is the source of the 2 T cell receptor beta chains below, sequenced in a study of CD8+ T cells in alopecia areata. Following RNA extraction, reverse transcription yielded cDNA that acted as the sequencing template. Assay: immunoSEQ multiplex PCR; the TCRdb copy retains only in-frame clones and omits some. The data show 110,000 to 150,000 clones, approximately 60% seen once. Material: CD8+ T cells sorted from blood. These receptors all come from a human donor in good health.

This chain joins TRBV25-1 and TRBJ1-5; D may be TRBD1 (5 bases). With 1 base removed from V and 7 bases from J, the gap between germline ends came to 14 bases. In germline, CDR1 is MGHDK, CDR2 SYGVNS. The CDR3 sequence is 15 residues long. CDR3 region: CASSESGTMTQPQHF. CDR3 DNA: TGTGCCAGCAGTGAATCGGGGACTATGACCCAGCCCCAGCATTTT.

The rearrangement joins TRBV5-1 to TRBJ2-7; D is uncertain. The CDR3 is 12 residues long. V was trimmed by 0 bases and J by 3 bases, leaving 4 bases between them. In germline, CDR1 is SGHRS, CDR2 YFSETQ. CDR3 sequence (DNA): TGCGCCAGCAGCTTGGATGGCTACGAGCAGTACTTC. This gives the protein CASSLDGYEQYF.